The clone carrying this T cell receptor beta chain was seen a single time. This sample stems from a study of blood T cell repertoires in COVID-19. About the study: Material from acute and convalescent COVID-19 was sourced from the United States, Italy and Spain. Sources were T cells, B-cell-depleted T cells, or PBMCs; the material itself was cDNA or gDNA.

V gave up 6 bases and J gave up 0 bases, with 11 bases separating them. This CDR3 comprises 15 residues. Looked up from germline, CDR1 is SNHLY and CDR2 is FYNNEI. Per the original methods: Cell counts per sample came from amplifying reference gene primers. The table came from immunoSEQ multiplex PCR; TCRdb's copy has only in-frame clones and leaves some out. V, J and clone size reflect that table, while D and trimming were determined from the DNA. The repertoire holds some 200,000 clones, with roughly 88% as singletons. V usage is TRBV2 and J usage is TRBJ1-4, with a weak D call TRBD1 (5 bases). The TCR originated in a man aged 50-60 years with active or convalescent COVID-19. Specimen: peripheral blood. Here the CDR3 reads CASRLTVATNEKLFF. The CDR3 coding sequence is TGTGCCAGCAGGTTGACAGTCGCAACTAATGAAAAACTGTTTTTT. The full variable domain, rest sourced from reference TRBV2 and TRBJ1-4, is EPEVTQTPSHQVTQMGQEVILRCVPISNHLYFYWYRQILGQKVEFLVSFYNNEISEKSEIFDDQFSVERPDGSNFTLKIRSTKLEDSAMYFCASRLTVATNEKLFFGSGTQLSVL.